The 10 T cell receptor beta chains given below trace back to one sample, sequenced in a study of CD8 T cells in Susac syndrome. The RNA input was 0.5 to 1 ug, and it was reverse transcribed with random hexamers. TCRdb re-called the immunoSEQ multiplex PCR reads through MiXCR, storing one row per CDR3 protein. The sample includes about 150,000 distinct CDR3 sequences, roughly 95% of them seen just once. Material for sequencing was CD4+ T cells from PBMCs. The receptors derive from a human donor with multiple sclerosis.

The chain links TRBV4-1 to TRBJ2-1; 8 bases fit TRBD2. This CDR3 is built from 14 residues. Trimming at V came to 1 base and at J to 10 bases, leaving 6 bases not matched to a gene. Germline V gene data show CDR1 as MGHRA and CDR2 as YSYEKL. The CDR3 is CASSQGLAGPEQFF. CDR3 DNA: TGCGCCAGCAGCCAAGGCCTAGCGGGCCCCGAGCAGTTCTTC.

In its sample, this clonotype was seen once. The rearrangement links TRBV29-1 to TRBJ1-2, with D perhaps matching TRBD1 (5 bases). Germline values: CDR1 SQVTM, CDR2 ANQGSEA. The CDR3 is 12 residues long. The germline V and J ends were trimmed by 4 bases and 8 bases, with 14 bases remaining between them. For the CDR3, the DNA is TGCAGCGTTGGGTGGGGGAGTAACGGCTACACCTTC. It translates to CSVGWGSNGYTF.

The J gene is TRBJ1-1, the V gene TRBV5-6; D uncertain. There are 13 residues in the CDR3. CDR1 is SGHDT and CDR2 is YYEEEE in the germline V gene. V was pared by 4 bases and J by 2 bases, with 9 bases between. The CDR3 sequence: CASSRGSNTEAFF. For the CDR3, the DNA is TGTGCCAGCAGCCGCGGGTCTAACACTGAAGCTTTCTTT.

V usage is TRBV20-1 and J usage is TRBJ2-5; 7 bases map to TRBD2. The length of the CDR3 is 16 residues. CDR1 is DFQATT and CDR2 is SNEGSKA in the germline V gene (reference sequence). After removal of 0 bases from V and 5 bases from J, the junction contained 12 bases not matched to a gene. CDR3 amino acids: CSARDYLAAPQETQYF. The CDR3 nucleotides are TGCAGTGCTAGAGATTATCTAGCGGCGCCCCAGGAGACCCAGTACTTC.

CDR3: CSVDVSYEQYF. The CDR3 DNA reads TGCAGCGTTGATGTCTCCTACGAGCAGTACTTC. J is TRBJ2-7 and V is TRBV29-1; D is uncertain. In germline, CDR1 is SQVTM, CDR2 ANQGSEA. The V end lost 3 bases, the J end lost 0 bases, and 3 bases lay between the germline ends. There are 11 residues in the CDR3.

The chain has TRBV2 and TRBJ1-5; the D is unclear. Per the germline V gene, CDR1 is SNHLY and CDR2 is FYNNEI. The CDR3 is 15 residues long. Trimming removed 6 bases at V and 3 bases at J, with 15 bases between. The CDR3 spells CASRVSGSYNQPQHF. The CDR3 DNA reads TGTGCCAGCAGGGTTAGCGGGAGTTACAATCAGCCCCAGCATTTT.

This chain uses TRBV7-2 with TRBJ1-6, with D hard to call. Germline-derived CDR1 and CDR2 are SGHTA and FQGNSA. The CDR3 spans 15 residues. Trimming pared 4 bases from V and 5 bases from J, leaving 12 bases between. The CDR3 DNA reads TGTGCCAGCAGCTCCACTCCGGGCAATAATTCACCCCTCCACTTT. Translation: CASSSTPGNNSPLHF.

V and J are TRBV12-3 or TRBV12-4 and TRBJ2-7; D ambiguous. Trimming stripped 3 bases from V and 0 bases from J, with 9 bases between. CDR3 length: 14 amino acids. CDR3 amino acids: CASSLRQSSYEQYF. The CDR3 DNA reads as TGTGCCAGCAGTTTGAGGCAGAGCTCCTACGAGCAGTACTTC.

This clonotype appeared once. The chain has TRBV5-1 and TRBJ1-1; D is undetermined. The V gene's germline CDR1 is SGHRS and CDR2 YFSETQ. The V end lost 3 bases, the J end lost 3 bases, and 12 bases lay between the germline ends. The length of the CDR3 is 14 residues. The CDR3 DNA follows: TGCGCCAGCAGCTCGAGGCGGGCGGACACTGAAGCTTTCTTT. Translation: CASSSRRADTEAFF.

The rearrangement links TRBV18 to TRBJ1-6; D ambiguous. The V gene's germline CDR1 is KGHSH and CDR2 LQKENI. This CDR3 contains 14 residues. V was cut by 6 bases and J by 0 bases, with 6 bases left in between. CDR3 sequence: CASSSSSYNSPLHF. CDR3 nucleotides: TGTGCCAGCTCGTCTAGCTCCTATAATTCACCCCTCCACTTT.